This T cell receptor (beta chain) was captured in a study of graft-versus-host responses after intestinal transplantation. On the study more broadly: Among the recipients, all got anti-thymocyte globulin induction and then tacrolimus and steroids for 3 to 4 years.

The CDR3 has 14 residues. Germline CDR1 reads SEHNR; CDR2 reads FQNEAQ (reference sequence). TCRdb keeps only in-frame clones here, not all; method: immunoSEQ multiplex PCR. The sample lists about 39,000 clones, roughly 91% seen once, with approximately 7.1% in the top ten. This TCR derives from a human patient who received an intestinal transplant, so some T cells may come from the graft donor. The chain joins TRBV7-9 to TRBJ2-5; 8 positions agree with TRBD1. TRBJ2-7 explains the end of the DNA better; the J call may be wrong. The sample in question was PBMCs, obtained roughly 270 days after transplant. The DNA of the CDR3 is TGTGCCAGCAGCTTACCCGGACAGGGCTACGAGCAGTACTTC. It yields the protein CASSLPGQGYEQYF.